The present T cell receptor (beta chain) was sequenced within a study of T-cell reconstitution after alpha-beta-depleted transplantation in children. The CDR3 is made up of 14 amino acids. V was cut by 6 bases and J by 7 bases, with 18 bases left in between. It was with unique molecular identifiers that the TCRbeta library was prepared. TCRdb reprocessed the PCR reads via MiXCR and lists one record per CDR3 protein. The table shows some 600,000 distinct CDR3 sequences, with around 17% occurring only once. The chain joins TRBV12-3 or TRBV12-4 to TRBJ1-2; D remains ambiguous. Source: PBMCs from the stem cell graft donor, taken from the stem cell graft. This TCR was sampled from a human donor who donated a stem cell graft to a child with acute myeloid leukemia. The CDR3 region has the DNA TGTGCCAGCAGCGACGGGGATATCATGGTTGGCTACACCTTC. Its translation: CASSDGDIMVGYTF.